The present TCR beta chain was sequenced within a study of blood T cell repertoires in COVID-19. Study-level background: Samples taken during acute and convalescent COVID-19 were collected in the United States, Italy and Spain.

Measured with immunoSEQ multiplex PCR; TCRdb has only the in-frame clones, and not every one. This table holds under 130,000 clones, approximately 85% found once. The receptor's source is a human donor in a cohort sampled during active COVID-19. What was sequenced was peripheral blood.

The CDR3 region has the DNA TGTGCCAGCAGAGCCCGGGGGATTAGCGGTCGCGTAGGCAATGAGCAGTTCTTC. Encoded protein: CASRARGISGRVGNEQFF. The chain combines TRBV28 with TRBJ2-1; TRBD2 is a possible D gene (6 bases). V lost 6 bases to trimming and J lost 6 bases, with 27 bases between them. Germline V gene lookup returns CDR1 MDHEN and CDR2 SYDVKM. The CDR3 totals 18 residues.